This T cell receptor (beta chain) is drawn from a study of Tregs in tolerant kidney transplant recipients. The data were produced by immunoSEQ multiplex PCR, yet TCRdb's version contains in-frame clones alone and is incomplete. The sample shows around 78,000 clones, approximately 89% of them seen only once. Germline V gives CDR1 SGHNT, CDR2 YYREEE (reference sequence). Unmatched junction bases numbered 7, after V lost 1 base and J lost 6 bases. There are 14 residues in the CDR3. V is TRBV5-4 and J is TRBJ2-7, with 7 bases fitting TRBD2. This specimen consisted of Tregs from blood, obtained before the transplant. The receptor was derived from a human donor who received a combined kidney and bone marrow transplant. The CDR3 coding sequence is TGTGCCAGCAGCTTGAGCGGGACTCGAAGCGAGCAGTACTTC. It is translated as CASSLSGTRSEQYF.